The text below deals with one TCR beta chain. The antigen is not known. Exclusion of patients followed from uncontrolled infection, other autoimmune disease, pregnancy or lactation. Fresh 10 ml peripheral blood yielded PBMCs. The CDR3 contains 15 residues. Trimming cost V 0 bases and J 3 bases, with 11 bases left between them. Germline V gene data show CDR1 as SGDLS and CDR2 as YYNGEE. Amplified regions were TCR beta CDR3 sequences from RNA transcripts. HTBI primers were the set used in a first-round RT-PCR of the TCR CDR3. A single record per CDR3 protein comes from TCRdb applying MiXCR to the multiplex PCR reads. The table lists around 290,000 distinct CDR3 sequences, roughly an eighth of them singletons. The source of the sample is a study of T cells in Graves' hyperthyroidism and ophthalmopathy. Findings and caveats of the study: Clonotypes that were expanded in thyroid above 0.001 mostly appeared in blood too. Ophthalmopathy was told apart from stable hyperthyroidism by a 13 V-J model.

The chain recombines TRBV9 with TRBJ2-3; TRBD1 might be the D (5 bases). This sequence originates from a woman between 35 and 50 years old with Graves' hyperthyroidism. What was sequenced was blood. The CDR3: CASSVDVQGTDTQYF. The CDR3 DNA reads TGTGCCAGCAGCGTAGATGTCCAGGGAACAGATACGCAGTATTTT. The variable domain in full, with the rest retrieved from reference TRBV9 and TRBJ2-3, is DSGVTQTPKHLITATGQRVTLRCSPRSGDLSVYWYQQSLDQGLQFLIQYYNGEERAKGNILERFSAQQFPDLHSELNLSSLELGDSALYFCASSVDVQGTDTQYFGPGTRLTVL.